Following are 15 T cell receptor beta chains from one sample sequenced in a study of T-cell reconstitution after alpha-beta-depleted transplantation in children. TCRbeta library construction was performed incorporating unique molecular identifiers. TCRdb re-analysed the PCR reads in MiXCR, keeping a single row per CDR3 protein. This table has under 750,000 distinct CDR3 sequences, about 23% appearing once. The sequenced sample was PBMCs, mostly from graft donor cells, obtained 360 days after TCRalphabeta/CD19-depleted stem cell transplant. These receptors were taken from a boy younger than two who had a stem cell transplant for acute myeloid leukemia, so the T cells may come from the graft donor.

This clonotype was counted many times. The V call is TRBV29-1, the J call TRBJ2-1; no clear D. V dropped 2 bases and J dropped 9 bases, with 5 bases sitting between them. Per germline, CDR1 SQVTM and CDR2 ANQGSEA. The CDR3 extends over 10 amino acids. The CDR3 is CSVEMSEQFF. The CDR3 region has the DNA TGCAGCGTTGAAATGAGTGAGCAGTTCTTC.

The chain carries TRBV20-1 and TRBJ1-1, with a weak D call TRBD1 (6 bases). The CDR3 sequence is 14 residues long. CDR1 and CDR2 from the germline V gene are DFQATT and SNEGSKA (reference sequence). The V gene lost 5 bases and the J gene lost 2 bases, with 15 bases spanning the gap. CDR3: CSARRTALNTEAFF. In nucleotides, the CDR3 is TGCAGTGCTCGACGGACAGCCCTAAACACTGAAGCTTTCTTT.

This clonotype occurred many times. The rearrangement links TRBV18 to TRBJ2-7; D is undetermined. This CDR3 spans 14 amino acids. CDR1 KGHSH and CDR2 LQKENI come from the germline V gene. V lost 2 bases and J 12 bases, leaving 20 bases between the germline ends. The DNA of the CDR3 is TGTGCCAGCTCACCATCCCCATTGGCCGGTTCAGGGTACTTC. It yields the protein CASSPSPLAGSGYF. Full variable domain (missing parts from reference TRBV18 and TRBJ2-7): NAGVMQNPRHLVRRRGQEARLRCSPMKGHSHVYWYRQLPEEGLKFMVYLQKENIIDESGMPKERFSAEFPKEGPSILRIQQVVRGDSAAYFCASSPSPLAGSGYFGPGTRLTVT.

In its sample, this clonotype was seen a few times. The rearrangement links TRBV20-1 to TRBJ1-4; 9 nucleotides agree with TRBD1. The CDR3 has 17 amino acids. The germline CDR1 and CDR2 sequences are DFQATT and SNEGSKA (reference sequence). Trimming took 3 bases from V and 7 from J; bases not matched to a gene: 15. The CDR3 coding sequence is TGCAGTGCTAGTCACGTCCCGGGACAGGGAGAACGTGAAAAACTGTTTTTT. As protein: CSASHVPGQGEREKLFF.

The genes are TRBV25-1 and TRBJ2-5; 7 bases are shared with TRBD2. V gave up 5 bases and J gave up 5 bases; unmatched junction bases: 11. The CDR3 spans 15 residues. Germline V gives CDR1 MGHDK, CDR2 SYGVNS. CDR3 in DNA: TGTGCCAGCAGTCCCGGAGGGAGGGTAGGCGAGACCCAGTACTTC. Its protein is CASSPGGRVGETQYF.

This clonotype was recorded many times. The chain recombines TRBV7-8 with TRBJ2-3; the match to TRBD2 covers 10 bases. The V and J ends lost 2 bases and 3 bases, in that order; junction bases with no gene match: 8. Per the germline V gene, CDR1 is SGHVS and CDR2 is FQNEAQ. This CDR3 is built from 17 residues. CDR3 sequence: CASSLSLAGGPTDTQYF. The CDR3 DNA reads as TGTGCCAGCAGCTTATCCTTAGCGGGGGGTCCTACAGATACGCAGTATTTT.

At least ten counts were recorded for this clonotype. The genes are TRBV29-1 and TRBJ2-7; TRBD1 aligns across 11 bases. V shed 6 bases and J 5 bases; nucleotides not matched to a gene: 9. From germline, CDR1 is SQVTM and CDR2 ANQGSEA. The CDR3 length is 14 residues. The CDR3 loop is CSVRRGQGGHEQYF. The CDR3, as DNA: TGCAGCGTCCGAAGGGGACAGGGGGGACACGAGCAGTACTTC.

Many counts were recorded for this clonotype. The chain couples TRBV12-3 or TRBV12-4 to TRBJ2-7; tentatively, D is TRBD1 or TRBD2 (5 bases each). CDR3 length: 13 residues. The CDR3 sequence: CASSLLGRDGLVV. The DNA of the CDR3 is TGTGCCAGCAGCCTTCTGGGTAGGGACGGCCTAGTCGTC.

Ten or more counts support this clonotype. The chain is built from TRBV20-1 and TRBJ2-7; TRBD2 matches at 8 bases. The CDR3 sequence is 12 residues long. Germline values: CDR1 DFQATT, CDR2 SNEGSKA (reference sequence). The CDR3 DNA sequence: TGCAGCGGAGGTAGCGGGGCCTACGAGCAGTACTTC. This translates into CSGGSGAYEQYF.

CDR3 amino acids: CASSPRTSRGTGQYF. CDR3 nucleotide sequence: TGTGCCAGCAGTCCCCGGACTAGTAGGGGGACGGGGCAGTACTTC. The chain couples TRBV7-2 to TRBJ2-7; D may be TRBD2 (7 bases). The germline V and J ends were trimmed by 6 bases and 9 bases, with 24 bases remaining between them. CDR3 length: 15 amino acids. The germline CDR1 and CDR2 sequences are SGHTA and FQGNSA.

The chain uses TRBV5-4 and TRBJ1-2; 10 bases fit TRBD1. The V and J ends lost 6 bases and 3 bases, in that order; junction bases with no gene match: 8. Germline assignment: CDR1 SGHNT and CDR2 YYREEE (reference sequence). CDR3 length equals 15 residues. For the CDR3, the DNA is TGTGCCAGCACCACCGGGACAGGGGCGCACTATGGCTACACCTTC. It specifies CASTTGTGAHYGYTF.

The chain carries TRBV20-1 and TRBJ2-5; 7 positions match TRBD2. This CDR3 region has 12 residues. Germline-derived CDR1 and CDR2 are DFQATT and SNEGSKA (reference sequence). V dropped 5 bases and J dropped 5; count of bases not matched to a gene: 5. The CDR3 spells CSAQLGGETQYF. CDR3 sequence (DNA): TGCAGTGCTCAGCTGGGGGGGGAGACCCAGTACTTC.

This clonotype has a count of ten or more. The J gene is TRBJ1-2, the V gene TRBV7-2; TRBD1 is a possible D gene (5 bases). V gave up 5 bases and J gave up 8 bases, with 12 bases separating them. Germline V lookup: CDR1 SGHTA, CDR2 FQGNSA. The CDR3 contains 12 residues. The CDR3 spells CASSPRGYGYTF. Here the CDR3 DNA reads TGTGCCAGCAGCCCGAGGGGCTACGGCTACACCTTC.

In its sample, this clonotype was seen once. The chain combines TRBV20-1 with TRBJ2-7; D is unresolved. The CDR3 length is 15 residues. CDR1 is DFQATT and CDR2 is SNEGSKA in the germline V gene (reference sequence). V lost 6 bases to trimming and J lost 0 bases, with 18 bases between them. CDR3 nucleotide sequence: TGCAGTGCCCGCCCAAAAGGGTACAGCTCCTACGAGCAGTACGTC. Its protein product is CSARPKGYSSYEQYV.

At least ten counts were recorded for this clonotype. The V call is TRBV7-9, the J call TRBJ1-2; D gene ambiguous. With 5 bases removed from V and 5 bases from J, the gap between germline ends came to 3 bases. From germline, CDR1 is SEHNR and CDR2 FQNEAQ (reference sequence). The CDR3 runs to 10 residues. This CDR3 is CASSEYGYTF. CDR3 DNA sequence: TGTGCCAGCAGCGAATATGGCTACACCTTC.